One and the same sample provided the 4 T cell receptor beta chains below, sequenced in a study of T cell repertoires in ileal Crohn's disease. Data came from immunoSEQ multiplex PCR; TCRdb stores just in-frame clones and leaves some out. In the table there are 4,000 or so clones, approximately 80% of which are singletons. Sequenced material: ileal tissue. The receptor set was obtained from an adult with Crohn's disease.

The V call is TRBV4-1, the J call TRBJ2-4; TRBD2 is a possible D gene (5 bases). The CDR3 runs 15 residues. Germline lookup yields CDR1 MGHRA and CDR2 YSYEKL. The V end was cut by 2 bases, the J end by 2 bases, with 10 bases between. CDR3 residues: CASSQIPGSKNIQYF. In DNA form, the CDR3 reads TGCGCCAGCAGCCAAATCCCGGGGTCCAAAAACATTCAGTACTTC.

This chain uses TRBV13 with TRBJ2-3; D possibly corresponds to TRBD2 (5 bases). Trimming left V 5 bases short and J 2 bases short, with 17 bases between. There are 16 residues in the CDR3. Germline lookup yields CDR1 PRHDT and CDR2 FYEKMQ (reference sequence). The chain's CDR3 is CASSLYTRANTDTQYF. DNA of the CDR3: TGTGCCAGCAGCCTATACACTAGGGCTAACACAGATACGCAGTATTTT.

This clone occurred a few times. The chain has TRBV7-9 and TRBJ1-1; D is perhaps TRBD1 (6 bases). Germline values: CDR1 SEHNR, CDR2 FQNEAQ (reference sequence). CDR3 size: 14 residues. V was trimmed by 4 bases and J by 8 bases, leaving 17 bases between them. In nucleotides, the CDR3 is TGTGCCAGCAGCTCACAGGGAAAGGCCCTGGAAGCTTTCTTT. Encoded protein: CASSSQGKALEAFF.

A single count supports this clone. The chain is built from TRBV5-1 and TRBJ2-7, with 9 bases fitting TRBD1. The germline CDR1 and CDR2 sequences are SGHRS and YFSETQ. The CDR3 totals 14 residues. V shed 3 bases, J shed 3 bases, and the junction held 4 bases outside the gene matches. The CDR3 bases are TGCGCCAGCAGCTCGCCGGGACAGGGCTACGAGCAGTACTTC. This translates into CASSSPGQGYEQYF.